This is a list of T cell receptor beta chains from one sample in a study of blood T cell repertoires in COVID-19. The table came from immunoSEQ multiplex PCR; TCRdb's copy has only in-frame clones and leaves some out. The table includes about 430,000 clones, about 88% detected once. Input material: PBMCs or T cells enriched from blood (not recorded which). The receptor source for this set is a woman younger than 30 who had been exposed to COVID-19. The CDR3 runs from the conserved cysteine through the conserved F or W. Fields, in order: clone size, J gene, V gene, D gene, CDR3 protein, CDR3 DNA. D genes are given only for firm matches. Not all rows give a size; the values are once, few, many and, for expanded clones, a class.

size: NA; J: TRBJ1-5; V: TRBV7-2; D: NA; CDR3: CASSPALGGLGSQPQHF; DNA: TGTGCCAGCAGCCCGGCTCTGGGCGGCCTAGGGAGTCAGCCCCAGCATTTT
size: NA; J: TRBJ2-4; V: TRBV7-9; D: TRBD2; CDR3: CASSFTGTSGTLAKNIQYF; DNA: TGTGCCAGCAGCTTCACCGGGACTAGCGGCACCCTAGCCAAAAACATTCAGTACTTC
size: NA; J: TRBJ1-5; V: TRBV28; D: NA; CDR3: CASSFIGGYQPQHF; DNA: TGTGCCAGCAGTTTTATCGGGGGATACCAGCCCCAGCATTTT
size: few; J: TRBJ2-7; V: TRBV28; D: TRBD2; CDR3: CASSSLGLAIYEQYF; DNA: TGTGCCAGCAGTTCCCTCGGACTAGCCATCTACGAGCAGTACTTC
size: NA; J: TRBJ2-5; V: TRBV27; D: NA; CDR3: CASSFEEGETQYF; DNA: TGTGCCAGCAGTTTTGAGGAAGGGGAAACCCAGTACTTC
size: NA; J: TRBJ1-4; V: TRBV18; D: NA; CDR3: CASSPVGAGEKLFF; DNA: TGTGCCAGCTCACCGGTGGGGGCTGGTGAAAAACTGTTTTTT
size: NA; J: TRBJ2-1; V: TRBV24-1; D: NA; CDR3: CATSPWESYNEQFF; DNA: TGTGCCACCAGTCCATGGGAGTCCTACAATGAGCAGTTCTTC
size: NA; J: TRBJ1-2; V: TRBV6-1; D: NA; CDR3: CASSEDLSGSYGYTF; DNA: TGTGCCAGCAGTGAAGACCTAAGTGGTAGCTATGGCTACACCTTC
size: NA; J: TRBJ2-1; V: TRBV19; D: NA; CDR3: CASSIVAANEQFF; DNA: TGTGCCAGTAGTATAGTAGCGGCCAATGAGCAGTTCTTC
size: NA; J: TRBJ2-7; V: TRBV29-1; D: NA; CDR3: CSVLTRGLSSYEQYF; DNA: TGCAGCGTTTTGACCAGGGGCCTAAGCTCCTACGAGCAGTACTTC
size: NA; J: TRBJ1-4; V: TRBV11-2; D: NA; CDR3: CASSPLNYPRNEKLFF; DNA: TGTGCCAGCAGCCCCCTTAACTACCCGAGGAATGAAAAACTGTTTTTT
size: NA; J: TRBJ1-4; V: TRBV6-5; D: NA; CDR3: CASRQSQGKLFF; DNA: TGTGCCAGCAGACAATCTCAGGGAAAACTGTTTTTT
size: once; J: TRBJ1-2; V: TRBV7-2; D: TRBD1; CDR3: CASSLMGQGADGYTF; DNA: TGTGCCAGCAGCTTAATGGGACAGGGGGCAGATGGCTACACCTTC
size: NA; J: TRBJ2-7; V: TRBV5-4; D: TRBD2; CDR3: CASSLGLAGGDF; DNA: TGTGCCAGCAGCTTGGGACTAGCGGGAGGAGACTTC
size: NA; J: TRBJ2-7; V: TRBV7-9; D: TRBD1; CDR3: CASSLGTRGRVSEQYF; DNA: TGTGCCAGCAGCTTAGGCACCAGGGGGCGAGTGAGCGAGCAGTACTTC
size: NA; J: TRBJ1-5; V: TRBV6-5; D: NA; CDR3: CASSPDSYNQPQHF; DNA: TGTGCCAGCAGTCCGGACAGCTACAATCAGCCCCAGCATTTT
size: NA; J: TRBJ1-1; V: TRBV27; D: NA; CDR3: CASQGFTEAFF; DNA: TGTGCCAGCCAGGGATTCACTGAAGCTTTCTTT
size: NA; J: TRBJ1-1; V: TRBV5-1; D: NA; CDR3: CASSSWEGTTEAFF; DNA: TGCGCCAGCAGCTCTTGGGAGGGCACCACTGAAGCTTTCTTT